This T cell receptor (beta chain) derives from a study of shared clonotypes between healthy human individuals. This clone was counted a few times. Germline V CDR1 and CDR2: ENHRY, SYGVKD. V was clipped by 0 bases and J by 4 bases, with 6 bases between them. The CDR3 is 13 residues long. There were only Caucasian adults among the donors, and all lived in Nashville, Tennessee. The method was immunoSEQ multiplex PCR; TCRdb's version includes in-frame clones alone and lacks a portion of them. In the table there are hundreds of thousands of clones, 60% to 80% of which are singletons. The chain employs TRBV10-3 and TRBJ1-1, with D hard to call. The sample was memory CD4+ T cells sorted from blood. Subset defined: CD45RA-negative fraction. The clonotype was recovered from a woman aged 30 to 39 in good health. The CDR3 reads CAISESEVTEAFF. Here the CDR3 DNA reads TGTGCCATCAGTGAGTCCGAGGTCACTGAAGCTTTCTTT.